The next 31 T cell receptor beta chains were all read from a single sample in a study of T cell responses to AZD1222 COVID-19 vaccine. Libraries were prepared by immunoSEQ multiplex PCR; TCRdb keeps only in-frame clonotypes and omits some of them. Of some 130,000 clones listed, about 89% are singletons. This specimen consisted of peripheral blood, obtained on day 0 of AZD1222 vaccination. The receptors here all came from an adult in good health.

This clone was detected only once. The chain combines TRBV11-3 with TRBJ2-1, with D unclear. Trimming shortened V by 1 base and J by 4 bases, and 11 bases separated the two germline ends. From germline, CDR1 is SGHNT and CDR2 YENEEA. The CDR3 extends over 15 amino acids. The CDR3 coding sequence is TGTGCCAGCAGCTTAGGGGGAACAGTGTACAATGAGCAGTTCTTC. Protein product: CASSLGGTVYNEQFF.

The chain joins TRBV6-5 to TRBJ2-5; 11 bases agree with TRBD2. Unmatched junction bases numbered 10, after V lost 8 bases and J lost 5 bases. The germline gives CDR1 MNHEY, CDR2 SVGAGI. This CDR3 is built from 15 residues. For the CDR3, the DNA is TGTGCCAGCCGAGGGCTAGCGGGGGGACAGGAGACCCAGTACTTC. Residues: CASRGLAGGQETQYF.

V and J are TRBV19 and TRBJ2-5; 15 nucleotides line up with TRBD2. V was clipped by 6 bases and J by 2 bases; unmatched bases: 10. The V gene's germline CDR1 is LNHDA and CDR2 SQIVND (reference sequence). There are 18 residues in the CDR3. The CDR3 region has the DNA TGTGCCAGTAGCCCCCAGGTTGGACTAGCGGGGGGGCAAGAGACCCAGTACTTC. Translating it yields CASSPQVGLAGGQETQYF.

The genes are TRBV11-1 and TRBJ2-5; 8 nucleotides agree with TRBD1. The CDR3 is made up of 15 amino acids. V shed 5 bases and J 2 bases; nucleotides not matched to a gene: 7. Germline V CDR1 and CDR2: SGHAT, FQDESV (reference sequence). In DNA form, the CDR3 reads TGTGCCAGCAGCCAGGAAGGACAGGGACAAGAGACCCAGTACTTC. It codes for CASSQEGQGQETQYF.

The chain is built from TRBV12-3 or TRBV12-4 and TRBJ1-1; TRBD1 is a possible D gene (5 bases). CDR3 length equals 13 residues. V shed 6 bases and J shed 3 bases, with 11 bases lying between them. CDR3 bases: TGTGCCAGCAGGGAAGGGGTCTACACTGAAGCTTTCTTT. Its translation is CASREGVYTEAFF.

The CDR3 loop is CASSSWTDNSPLHF. CDR3 DNA: TGTGCCAGCAGCTCTTGGACAGATAATTCACCCCTCCACTTT. The V gene is TRBV11-2, the J gene TRBJ1-6; D is perhaps TRBD1 (6 bases). With 4 bases removed from V and 5 bases from J, the gap between germline ends came to 9 bases. This CDR3 has 14 amino acids. Germline-derived CDR1 and CDR2 are SGHAT and FQNNGV.

This clone was picked up one time. Here the CDR3 reads CASRATSGYGYTF. The CDR3, as DNA: TGTGCCAGCAGGGCCACTTCCGGCTATGGCTACACCTTC. This rearrangement joins TRBV27 to TRBJ1-2; D gene unclear. CDR1 MNHEY and CDR2 SMNVEV come from the germline V gene (reference sequence). This CDR3 region has 13 residues. V was shortened by 6 bases and J by 4 bases, with 12 bases between the two germline ends.

The V and J genes are TRBV12-3 or TRBV12-4 and TRBJ2-7; 7 bases fit TRBD1. V gave up 5 bases and J gave up 4 bases; unmatched junction bases: 5. The CDR3 runs 13 residues. The CDR3 sequence: CASSLRDRYEQYF. As DNA, the CDR3 is TGTGCCAGCAGTCTCCGGGACAGATACGAGCAGTACTTC.

This chain connects TRBV19 to TRBJ2-1; the match to TRBD2 covers 12 bases. Germline CDR1 reads LNHDA; CDR2 reads SQIVND (reference sequence). After removal of 11 bases from V and 4 bases from J, the junction contained 3 bases not matched to a gene. The CDR3 is made up of 13 amino acids. The CDR3 here is CAVTSGGYNEQFF. CDR3 sequence (DNA): TGTGCCGTGACTAGCGGGGGTTACAATGAGCAGTTCTTC.

This chain uses TRBV5-6 with TRBJ1-5, with D hard to call. The V gene lost 6 bases and the J gene lost 0 bases, with 13 bases spanning the gap. Per the germline V gene, CDR1 is SGHDT and CDR2 is YYEEEE. The CDR3 extends over 15 amino acids. CDR3 amino acids: CASTNGLYSNQPQHF. The CDR3 DNA follows: TGTGCCAGCACCAACGGACTTTATAGCAATCAGCCCCAGCATTTT.

The chain recombines TRBV7-2 with TRBJ1-1, with D possibly matching TRBD1 (5 bases). This CDR3 is 14 amino acids long. Per germline, CDR1 SGHTA and CDR2 FQGNSA. V was pared by 4 bases and J by 0 bases, with 9 bases between. CDR3 sequence reads: CASSSQTVNTEAFF. In nucleotides, the CDR3 is TGTGCCAGCAGCTCCCAGACAGTGAACACTGAAGCTTTCTTT.

The chain uses TRBV5-1 and TRBJ1-5; D is perhaps TRBD1 (5 bases). CDR3 length: 13 amino acids. The V and J ends lost 4 bases and 5 bases respectively, with 10 bases between them. Germline V gene data show CDR1 as SGHRS and CDR2 as YFSETQ. In nucleotides, the CDR3 is TGCGCCAGCAGCCCGGAAGGGGATCAGCCCCAGCATTTT. As protein: CASSPEGDQPQHF.

V is TRBV25-1 and J is TRBJ1-2; D remains ambiguous. V gave up 5 bases and J gave up 3 bases, with 7 bases separating them. There are 12 residues in the CDR3. Per germline, CDR1 MGHDK and CDR2 SYGVNS. CDR3 nucleotides: TGTGCCAGCAGTCAAGAGTACTATGGCTACACCTTC. This gives the protein CASSQEYYGYTF.

The rearrangement joins TRBV5-8 to TRBJ1-1; no clear D. The CDR3 loop spans 14 amino acids. The V end lost 2 bases, the J end lost 3 bases, and 11 bases lay between the germline ends. Germline V gene sequence: CDR1 SGHTS, CDR2 YDEGEE. The CDR3 DNA reads as TGTGCCAGCAGCTTAGCGGCATTTGACACTGAAGCTTTCTTT. This codes for CASSLAAFDTEAFF.

The chain joins TRBV4-2 to TRBJ2-1; 7 nucleotides agree with TRBD1. The germline CDR1 and CDR2 sequences are LGHNA and YNFKEQ. J was trimmed by 2 bases and V by 3 bases; bases with no gene match: 7. The CDR3 runs 16 residues. CDR3 nucleotides: TGTGCCAGCAGCCACCAGAGGACAGGAGCCTACAATGAGCAGTTCTTC. Protein: CASSHQRTGAYNEQFF.

For this clone: The junction and the germline gene differ at one end; a read error may be behind it. The rearrangement uses TRBV5-1 and TRBJ1-2; 7 bases match TRBD1. Germline V gives CDR1 SGHRS, CDR2 YFSETQ. The length of the CDR3 is 12 residues. DNA for the CDR3: TGCGCCAGCAGATTGGGACAGAAAGGCTACACCTTC. Translated: CASRLGQKGYTF.

The rearrangement joins TRBV6-4 to TRBJ1-2, with 9 bases aligning to TRBD1. The germline CDR1 and CDR2 sequences are MRHNA and SNTAGT. The CDR3 spans 14 residues. J gave up 7 bases and V 6 bases, and 9 bases lay outside the gene matches. CDR3 DNA: TGTGCCAGCAGCCAACCGGGACAGGGCTCTGGCTACACCTTC. Translated, it gives CASSQPGQGSGYTF.

This chain links TRBV28 with TRBJ2-7, with 7 bases aligning to TRBD1. This CDR3 region has 14 residues. The germline V gene encodes CDR1 MDHEN and CDR2 SYDVKM. V lost 6 bases to trimming and J lost 7 bases; unmatched junction nucleotides: 12. CDR3 nucleotide sequence: TGTGCCAGCAGCCCTGGACAGGCCCAGGGGGAGCAGTACTTC. It codes for CASSPGQAQGEQYF.

The chain uses TRBV18 and TRBJ1-6; D is perhaps TRBD1 (5 bases). The CDR3 is 16 amino acids. Trimming left V 2 bases short and J 7 bases short, with 15 bases between. CDR1 is KGHSH and CDR2 is LQKENI in the germline V gene. The chain's CDR3 is CASSPVSSGGNSPLHF. The CDR3 coding sequence is TGTGCCAGCTCACCAGTCTCTTCCGGGGGAAATTCACCCCTCCACTTT.

This sequence joins TRBV4-1 and TRBJ2-1; D may be TRBD2 (7 bases). Trimming stripped 3 bases from V and 2 bases from J, with 11 bases between. CDR1 and CDR2 from the germline V gene are MGHRA and YSYEKL. There are 15 residues in the CDR3. The CDR3 here is CASSQGGAPYNEQFF. CDR3 in DNA: TGCGCCAGCAGCCAGGGGGGGGCCCCCTACAATGAGCAGTTCTTC.

The chain uses TRBV11-2 and TRBJ2-1; the D gene is possibly TRBD2 (5 bases). V gave up 1 base and J gave up 4 bases, with 17 bases separating them. Germline CDR1 and CDR2: SGHAT and FQNNGV. This CDR3 region has 17 residues. The CDR3 DNA reads TGTGCCAGCAGCTTAGCTTATGCCGGGATCTCATACAATGAGCAGTTCTTC. Protein product: CASSLAYAGISYNEQFF.

V usage is TRBV2 and J usage is TRBJ1-5; D may be TRBD1 (5 bases). V lost 6 bases, J lost 3 bases, and 12 bases lay in between. Germline V gene data show CDR1 as SNHLY and CDR2 as FYNNEI. The CDR3 covers 14 residues. CDR3 sequence (DNA): TGTGCCAGCAGGCTTCAGGGCAACAATCAGCCCCAGCATTTT. As protein: CASRLQGNNQPQHF.

The chain has TRBV14 and TRBJ2-7; no reliable D call. Germline V lookup: CDR1 SGHDN, CDR2 FVKESK. The CDR3 runs 11 residues. V was pared by 3 bases and J by 7 bases, with 7 bases between. CDR3 nucleotide sequence: TGTGCCAGCAGCCATAATCAGGAGCAGTACTTC. It codes for CASSHNQEQYF.

The rearrangement links TRBV6-5 to TRBJ1-1; no firm D call. V gave up 7 bases and J gave up 1 base, with 13 bases separating them. The CDR3 runs 14 residues. Germline lookup yields CDR1 MNHEY and CDR2 SVGAGI. The CDR3 here is CASKETEANTEAFF. CDR3 in DNA: TGTGCCAGCAAGGAAACCGAAGCGAACACTGAAGCTTTCTTT.

V and J are TRBV6-5 and TRBJ1-6; D is ambiguous. The CDR3 sequence is 13 residues long. Germline lookup yields CDR1 MNHEY and CDR2 SVGAGI. Trimming took off 0 bases at V and 9 bases at J, with 6 bases between the two ends. CDR3 amino acids: CASSYSNVSPLHF. The CDR3 coding sequence is TGTGCCAGCAGTTACTCAAATGTTTCACCCCTCCACTTT.

The table lists this clone with a count of one. The V call is TRBV7-3, the J call TRBJ1-6, with D perhaps matching TRBD1 (6 bases). The CDR3 is 15 residues long. Trimming left V 0 bases short and J 6 bases short, with 9 bases between. The germline V gene has CDR1 SGHTA and CDR2 FQGTGA. CDR3 bases: TGTGCCAGCAGCTTAACAGGGGGACCTAATTCACCCCTCCACTTT. It is translated as CASSLTGGPNSPLHF.

The chain uses TRBV20-1 and TRBJ1-4, with D tentatively TRBD1 (5 bases). Germline values: CDR1 DFQATT, CDR2 SNEGSKA (reference sequence). Deletions cut 3 bases from V and 4 bases from J, with 12 bases between. This CDR3 has 14 amino acids. CDR3 bases: TGCAGTGCTAGTAGACAGATTAGTAATGAAAAACTGTTTTTT. Amino acids: CSASRQISNEKLFF.

The chain uses TRBV7-2 and TRBJ1-6, with D possibly matching TRBD1 (5 bases). V gave up 5 bases and J gave up 5 bases, with 16 bases separating them. Germline CDR1 and CDR2: SGHTA and FQGNSA. This CDR3 comprises 16 residues. The CDR3 is CASSRPAGQNNSPLHF. The CDR3 DNA is TGTGCCAGCAGCCGTCCGGCGGGGCAGAATAATTCACCCCTCCACTTT.

V usage is TRBV2 and J usage is TRBJ2-5, with D possibly being TRBD2 (5 bases). The germline V gene has CDR1 SNHLY and CDR2 FYNNEI. V lost 5 bases and J 5 bases, leaving 12 bases between the germline ends. This CDR3 comprises 13 residues. CDR3 in amino acids: CASSLGLSETQYF. The DNA of the CDR3 is TGTGCCAGCAGTTTAGGACTGTCGGAGACCCAGTACTTC.

The chain carries TRBV6-5 and TRBJ2-5; the D gene is possibly TRBD2 (7 bases). The germline V gene encodes CDR1 MNHEY and CDR2 SVGAGI. The CDR3 consists of 15 residues. V lost 5 bases and J lost 3, with 16 bases in between. CDR3 nucleotides: TGTGCCAGCAGTCAGCCAGGAGGGGGGGAAGAGACCCAGTACTTC. It specifies CASSQPGGGEETQYF.

The V call is TRBV6-5, the J call TRBJ1-1; D possibly corresponds to TRBD1 (5 bases). CDR1 and CDR2 (germline): MNHEY, SVGAGI. V was shortened by 1 base and J by 1 base, with 13 bases between the two germline ends. The CDR3 length is 16 residues. The chain's CDR3 is CASSYFWDSRNTEAFF. The CDR3 nucleotides read TGTGCCAGCAGTTACTTTTGGGACTCACGGAACACTGAAGCTTTCTTT.